The entry below gives a single T cell receptor beta chain sequence along with its context. Its antigen has not been determined. Within one base of it there is no much larger clone, and no base qualities were kept. Each donor gave one peripheral blood draw, roughly 0.12 L on average, collected into heparinised tubes. Using a panel that included CD45RO, CCR7, CD25, CD127, CD95 and CD27, naive, central memory, regulatory and stem cell-like memory CD4+ T cells were sorted on a BD FACSAria II. All sorted populations exceeded 95% purity. Right away, PBMCs were isolated by Lymphoprep density gradient centrifugation and were stained directly, with no culture step. Samples were stained and sorted in pairs, with one healthy donor and one patient per experiment, so that batch effects were minimized. The High Capacity cDNA Reverse Transcription Kit was used to reverse transcribe all of the isolated RNA, meaning that expressed TCRB transcripts were what got sequenced. Naive, central memory and regulatory T cell samples underwent deep immunoSEQ sequencing, averaging about 3.57 million total reads per sample. Sorted cells were lysed in RLT buffer, and RNA was extracted using DNase-treated RNeasy Micro or Mini kits according to cell number. Each cell subset was processed on its own to prevent cross-contamination, while patient and healthy donor samples were processed together. The immunoSEQ multiplex PCR was used to amplify TCRB sequences from cDNA, yielding 87-bp fragments that span the CDR3 region. Amplicons were sequenced on the Illumina HiSeq platform. Per the authors' processing: PCR bias was corrected computationally using synthetic template baselines, and reads within Hamming distance 2 were collapsed, with unmergeable singletons discarded. Reads were aligned against IMGT so that V, D and J genes, CDR3 length and insertions or deletions at six rearrangement sites could be assigned. Within each subset, clonotype counts were normalized to sorted cell number, and only after that were true diversity and Gini coefficients computed with the tcR R package. The overlap coefficient, calculated on TCRB nucleotide sequences, was used to measure repertoire sharing. TCRdb stores this immuneACCESS table with in-frame sequences only. Part of the clones is absent; in the studies checked, under half of the shortfall reflects unresolved V genes, and no reason is known for the rest. V, J and clone size are those of that table, while D and trimming were read from the DNA. This sample is represented by 300,000 to 350,000 clones; 13% to 15% of them were singletons. The biggest ten clones account for over 5.5% of the sample.

This sample was included in a study of beta chain features in type 1 diabetes (dated by TCRdb to between 2018 and 2020). About the investigation overall: Mean age, gender distribution, total cell number and subset yield did not differ between patients and healthy donors. A total of about 99,000,000 sorted cells were examined across all samples, and RNA yield correlated strongly with the number of cells per subset. Whereas all 30 or so donors provided naive and central memory subsets, regulatory and stem cell-like memory subsets were isolated from just 8 patients and roughly 8 healthy donors. In the study, TCRB repertoires of sorted circulating CD4+ T cell subsets from recently diagnosed type 1 diabetes patients were compared with those of matched healthy donors. Overall results and qualifications from the work: PCR may preferentially amplify shorter templates, but because patient and control samples were amplified and corrected together, any resulting skew would affect both groups equally. At VDJ recombination sites, type 1 diabetes patients had fewer insertions and more deleted nucleotides, which implies abnormalities in thymic rearrangement. Type 1 diabetes patients showed a moderate but significant shortening of TCRB CDR3 length in all four CD4+ subsets. HLA sub-analyses involved small numbers of individuals, so any influence of HLA type on TCRB rearrangement remained unresolved. Because cDNA was sequenced instead of genomic DNA, highly expressing activated cells could be over-represented, though the groups showed no difference in activation or CD3 levels. The naive, central memory and regulatory TCRB repertoires appeared to resemble one another more closely among patients than among healthy donors.

CDR1 LNHDA and CDR2 SQIVND were looked up in the germline V gene (reference sequence). Measured from the cysteine to the phenylalanine, the CDR3 is 15 residues long. The only DNA kept is the CDR3, 45 bases in frame from the first base. V is pruned by 6 bases and J by 5 bases, leaving 7 bases of the junction without a gene match. The material sequenced was central memory CD4+ T cells from blood. This chain joins TRBV19 to TRBJ2-5, with 12 bases in between that match TRBD2. This receptor was identified in a man aged 25 to 40 in good health. The DNA sequence is given as TGTGCCAGTAGGTTGGCCGGGACTAGCGGGGAGACCCAGTACTTC. The encoded protein is CASRLAGTSGETQYF.